The 7 T cell receptor beta chains presented below share a single source sample, sequenced in a study of blood T cell repertoires in COVID-19. Method: immunoSEQ multiplex PCR; TCRdb's copy keeps in-frame clones and lacks some. This sample has 130,000 or so clones, with 80% to 90% found just once. The specimen sequenced was peripheral blood. Every receptor here comes from a man aged 45 to 65 with active or convalescent COVID-19.

The chain links TRBV3-1 (or the pseudogene TRBV3-2) to TRBJ2-5; the D is unclear. Trimming cost V 3 bases and J 9 bases, with 8 bases left between them. Looked up from germline, CDR1 is LGHDT and CDR2 is YNNKEL (reference sequence). CDR3 length: 11 amino acids. The CDR3 nucleotides are TGTGCCAGCAGCCAGAGAGGTGCCCAGTACTTC. This gives the protein CASSQRGAQYF.

This clone was counted between two and nine times. The genes are TRBV5-1 and TRBJ2-3; D ambiguous. The CDR3 spans 14 residues. V was trimmed by 6 bases and J by 6 bases, leaving 17 bases between them. CDR1 and CDR2 (germline): SGHRS, YFSETQ. For the CDR3, the DNA is TGCGCCAGCATTTCGGGTCCCCCCGCCGATACGCAGTATTTT. Amino acids: CASISGPPADTQYF. Combining the CDR3 with reference TRBV5-1 and TRBJ2-3 gives the whole variable domain KAGVTQTPRYLIKTRGQQVTLSCSPISGHRSVSWYQQTPGQGLQFLFEYFSETQRNKGNFPGRFSGRQFSNSRSEMNVSTLELGDSALYLCASISGPPADTQYFGPGTRLTVL.

This sequence joins TRBV29-1 and TRBJ2-2; 12 nucleotides line up with TRBD2. Germline V gene sequence: CDR1 SQVTM, CDR2 ANQGSEA. J was trimmed by 6 bases and V by 4 bases; bases with no gene match: 0. The CDR3 consists of 13 residues. This CDR3 reads CSVGLAGAGELFF. The CDR3 DNA follows: TGCAGCGTTGGACTAGCGGGGGCCGGGGAGCTGTTTTTT.

V and J are TRBV3-1 (or the pseudogene TRBV3-2) and TRBJ2-7, with 8 nucleotides matching TRBD2. Losses at the gene ends were 4 bases for V and 1 base for J; bases not matched to a gene: 18. CDR1 and CDR2 (germline): LGHDT, YNNKEL (reference sequence). The CDR3 runs 19 residues. The CDR3 loop is CASSPTTPRGGDSSYEQYF. Here the CDR3 DNA reads TGTGCCAGCAGCCCCACAACCCCTCGGGGGGGGGATTCTTCCTACGAGCAGTACTTC.

V gene TRBV9 combines with J gene TRBJ2-1; 13 bases are a match to TRBD2. V lost 3 bases and J lost 3; bases outside the gene matches: 6. The germline gives CDR1 SGDLS, CDR2 YYNGEE. The CDR3 totals 17 residues. CDR3 residues: CASSETGTSGNYNEQFF. Here the CDR3 DNA reads TGTGCCAGCAGCGAGACCGGGACTAGCGGGAACTACAATGAGCAGTTCTTC.

The chain has TRBV15 and TRBJ1-2; tentatively, D is TRBD1 (5 bases). CDR1 LNHNV and CDR2 YYDKDF come from the germline V gene (reference sequence). Trimming stripped 6 bases from V and 0 bases from J, with 14 bases between. CDR3 length: 15 residues. CDR3 loop: CATSRVGGTNYGYTF. The CDR3 DNA is TGTGCCACCAGTAGGGTCGGGGGGACTAACTATGGCTACACCTTC.

CDR3 in amino acids: CSVVVGTPNTGELFF. CDR3 nucleotide sequence: TGCAGCGTCGTGGTAGGGACACCAAACACCGGGGAGCTGTTTTTT. The rearrangement uses TRBV29-1 and TRBJ2-2; the D gene is possibly TRBD1 (6 bases). Deletions cut 6 bases from V and 2 bases from J, with 16 bases between. CDR3 size: 15 residues. The germline CDR1 and CDR2 sequences are SQVTM and ANQGSEA.